Listed below are T cell receptor beta chains from one sample, sequenced in a study of blood T cell repertoires in COVID-19. TCRdb keeps only in-frame clones here, not all; method: immunoSEQ multiplex PCR. The table records 200,000 to 250,000 clones, roughly four fifths of them present only once. What was sequenced was peripheral blood. The receptor source for this set is a woman over 75 with COVID-19, enrolled during active disease. CDR3s include the opening cysteine and the closing phenylalanine or tryptophan. A D gene is named only where the DNA matches it firmly. The listing skips clone size in some rows; elsewhere it reads once, few, many or a size class.

v_gene,d_gene,j_gene,abundance,CDR3aa,CDR3nt
TRBV28,NA,TRBJ2-2,NA,CASSLGGANTGELFF,TGTGCCAGCAGTTTAGGCGGAGCGAACACCGGGGAGCTGTTTTTT
TRBV7-3,TRBD2,TRBJ2-3,NA,CASSPSSAGGPRTDTQYF,TGTGCCAGCAGCCCCTCCTCAGCGGGAGGGCCCCGCACAGATACGCAGTATTTT
TRBV6-5,NA,TRBJ1-3,NA,CASSMTGTSGNFIYF,TGTGCCAGCAGTATGACAGGAACCTCTGGAAACTTCATATATTTT
TRBV29-1,NA,TRBJ1-2,NA,CSVESSGVIGYGYTF,TGCAGCGTTGAGTCTTCAGGGGTCATTGGCTATGGCTACACCTTC
TRBV27,NA,TRBJ2-3,NA,CASSPNSAGTQYF,TGTGCCAGCAGTCCCAACTCTGCAGGTACGCAGTATTTT
TRBV19,TRBD2,TRBJ2-5,NA,CATATSGSGETQYF,TGTGCCACCGCGACTAGCGGGAGTGGGGAGACCCAGTACTTC
TRBV5-1,TRBD2,TRBJ2-1,NA,CASSLGSGGLEFF,TGCGCCAGCAGCTTGGGCAGCGGGGGGTTGGAGTTCTTC
TRBV7-3,TRBD1,TRBJ1-2,NA,CASSSSLLQGASYGYTF,TGTGCCAGCAGCTCGTCACTACTACAGGGGGCTAGCTATGGCTACACCTTC
TRBV24-1,TRBD1,TRBJ2-5,once,CATSDSTGVGTQYF,TGTGCCACCAGTGACTCCACAGGGGTCGGGACCCAGTACTTC
TRBV6-1,TRBD1,TRBJ2-3,NA,CASSETGRGSDTQYF,TGTGCCAGCAGTGAGACAGGCAGGGGGTCAGATACGCAGTATTTT
TRBV5-5,TRBD1,TRBJ1-5,NA,CASSPTGDHNQPQHF,TGTGCCAGCAGTCCCACAGGGGATCACAATCAGCCCCAGCATTTT
TRBV21-1,NA,TRBJ2-7,NA,CASSKYGTASYEQYF,TGTGCCAGCAGCAAATATGGTACAGCCTCCTACGAGCAGTACTTC
TRBV5-1,TRBD1,TRBJ2-7,NA,CASSPDPGQGTYEQYF,TGCGCCAGCAGTCCCGACCCGGGACAGGGCACCTACGAGCAGTACTTC
TRBV30,TRBD1,TRBJ1-6,NA,CAWQTGIGSPLHF,TGTGCCTGGCAGACAGGGATCGGTTCACCCCTCCACTTT
TRBV10-1,NA,TRBJ2-7,NA,CASSDPGSYEQYF,TGCGCCAGCAGTGACCCAGGCTCCTACGAGCAGTACTTT
TRBV7-2,NA,TRBJ1-3,NA,CASSFGLKSGNTIYF,TGTGCCAGCAGCTTCGGACTAAAAAGTGGAAACACCATATATTTT
TRBV7-9,NA,TRBJ1-2,NA,CASRQTNYGYTF,TGTGCCAGCAGACAGACAAACTATGGCTACACCTTC
TRBV3-1/TRBV3-2,NA,TRBJ1-1,NA,CASSQTGEAFF,TGTGCCAGCAGCCAAACGGGTGAAGCTTTCTTT
TRBV19,TRBD2,TRBJ2-5,NA,CASSYGRTETQYF,TGTGCCAGTAGCTACGGGAGGACAGAGACCCAGTACTTC
TRBV3-1/TRBV3-2,NA,TRBJ1-1,NA,CASRLAGESYVGAFF,TGTGCCAGCAGACTTGCAGGGGAATCATACGTCGGAGCTTTCTTT
TRBV6-5,TRBD1,TRBJ1-1,NA,CASSSGQGAPEAFF,TGTGCCAGCAGTTCAGGACAGGGGGCCCCTGAAGCTTTCTTT
TRBV19,NA,TRBJ1-4,NA,CAAGALIGREKLFF,TGTGCCGCGGGGGCTCTGATAGGCCGCGAAAAACTGTTTTTT
TRBV27,NA,TRBJ1-4,NA,CASSLRGTDSRQGEKLFF,TGTGCCAGCAGTTTAAGGGGGACCGACAGCAGACAAGGTGAAAAACTGTTTTTT
TRBV12-3/TRBV12-4,NA,TRBJ2-7,NA,CASSLAPYEQYF,TGTGCCAGCAGCCTCGCGCCCTACGAGCAGTACTTC
TRBV7-9,NA,TRBJ2-7,NA,CASSLGRSGEQYF,TGTGCCAGCAGCTTAGGGCGTAGCGGCGAGCAGTACTTC
TRBV11-2,NA,TRBJ1-3,once,CASSLESVNSGNTIYF,TGTGCCAGCAGCTTAGAGAGTGTCAACTCTGGAAACACCATATATTTT
TRBV2,NA,TRBJ1-4,NA,CASSSGPPEKLFF,TGTGCCAGCAGTAGCGGCCCACCGGAAAAACTGTTTTTT
TRBV2,NA,TRBJ1-1,once,CASSEQGTEAFF,TGTGCCAGCAGTGAGCAGGGGACTGAAGCTTTCTTT
TRBV5-6,TRBD1,TRBJ1-1,once,CASTRGQLNTEAFF,TGTGCCAGCACCAGGGGACAGCTGAACACTGAAGCTTTCTTT
TRBV18,TRBD1,TRBJ1-2,NA,CASSPRPGGGYTF,TGTGCCAGCTCCCCGAGGCCAGGGGGTGGCTACACCTTC
TRBV3-1/TRBV3-2,NA,TRBJ1-2,NA,CASSLRQYGYTF,TGTGCCAGCAGTCTCCGACAGTATGGCTACACCTTC
TRBV30,NA,TRBJ1-2,NA,CAWTDRVGGYGYTF,TGTGCCTGGACGGACAGAGTTGGGGGCTATGGCTACACCTTC
TRBV6-6,NA,TRBJ1-3,NA,CASSYSGTQGGNTIYF,TGTGCCAGCAGTTATAGCGGGACTCAGGGAGGAAACACCATATATTTT
TRBV30,TRBD2,TRBJ2-5,NA,CAWSLGRKETQYF,TGTGCCTGGAGTCTCGGGAGGAAAGAGACCCAGTACTTC
TRBV12-3/TRBV12-4,NA,TRBJ1-3,NA,CASEGDGNTIYF,TGTGCCAGCGAGGGGGATGGAAACACCATATATTTT
TRBV5-4,TRBD1,TRBJ1-2,NA,CASSFQGARGGYTF,TGTGCCAGCAGCTTCCAGGGGGCCCGAGGAGGCTACACCTTC